This T cell receptor (beta chain) was retrieved from a study of cytomegalovirus exposure and HLA in healthy donors. The study's findings and limits: V- and J-gene trimming of TCR beta was linked (in a later analysis) to a missense DCLRE1C variant.

Remarks on this clone: Its target is not known.

Trimming left V 0 bases short and J 3 bases short, with 21 bases between. Germline V gene data show CDR1 as SGHRS and CDR2 as YFSETQ. This CDR3 is built from 19 residues. 13 Jbeta primers and 60 Vbeta primers were used for the PCR. Sequenced by immunoSEQ multiplex PCR; TCRdb stores in-frame clones only, minus some. The sample carries fewer than 150,000 clones, approximately 80% recorded once. The V call is TRBV5-1, the J call TRBJ1-4, with a possible D match to TRBD1 (5 bases). Sample: PBMCs. The origin of this receptor is a man aged 40-49 years in good health and CMV-seronegative. The CDR3 bases are TGCGCCAGCAGCTTGGTGTCGGCAGGGTATTCCAGTGCTAATGAAAAACTGTTTTTT. This gives the protein CASSLVSAGYSSANEKLFF.